This TCR beta chain was documented in a study of T cell repertoires in ileal Crohn's disease. Whole-study findings and limits: High-frequency clones were more common in sorted CD8 than CD4 cells.

This clone was detected only a few times. Its antigen is unidentified. This CDR3 is 13 amino acids long. Germline values: CDR1 SGHTA, CDR2 FQGNSA. V gave up 4 bases and J gave up 4 bases, with 10 bases separating them. Repertoires were generated with immunoSEQ multiplex PCR, while TCRdb's copy carries only in-frame clones and drops some. The data contain roughly 7,200 clones, 83% of them singletons. The TCR comes from an adult with Crohn's disease. Sequenced input: ileal tissue. The gene calls are TRBV7-2 and TRBJ1-1; tentative D call: TRBD1 (5 bases). In nucleotides, the CDR3 is TGTGCCAGCAGCTATTCCGGGGGCACTGAAGCTTTCTTT. The encoded protein is CASSYSGGTEAFF.